The 25 T cell receptor beta chains below come from one sample, sequenced in a study of blood T cell repertoires in COVID-19. Some clones are missing from TCRdb's copy, which holds only in-frame ones; the method was immunoSEQ multiplex PCR. The sample shows 250,000 to 300,000 clones, around 88% of them seen only once. The sequencing sample was made of peripheral blood. Source of these receptors: a woman in her 70s with COVID-19, enrolled during active disease.

This chain uses TRBV2 with TRBJ2-3; TRBD2 matches 10 bases. CDR3 length: 15 residues. The V gene end was trimmed by 5 bases and the J gene end by 5 bases; junction bases not matched to a gene: 7. CDR1 SNHLY and CDR2 FYNNEI come from the germline V gene. CDR3 DNA: TGTGCCAGCAGTACGACTAGCGGGTTTGGAGATACGCAGTATTTT. Its translation: CASSTTSGFGDTQYF.

The J gene is TRBJ2-7, the V gene TRBV9; tentatively, D is TRBD2 (6 bases). Germline assignment: CDR1 SGDLS and CDR2 YYNGEE. CDR3 length: 18 amino acids. V dropped 0 bases and J dropped 1 base, with 20 bases sitting between them. CDR3 in DNA: TGTGCCAGCAGCGTAGGCCCCTCCCGGGGGACGGGATCCTACGAGCAGTACTTC. It encodes CASSVGPSRGTGSYEQYF.

The chain couples TRBV5-1 to TRBJ1-3, with no clear D. The CDR3 runs 15 residues. CDR1 and CDR2 from the germline V gene are SGHRS and YFSETQ. V was trimmed by 4 bases and J by 0 bases, leaving 11 bases between them. For the CDR3, the DNA is TGCGCCAGCAGCGTGGACTTCTCCTCTGGAAACACCATATATTTT. It translates to CASSVDFSSGNTIYF.

In this sample, this clone turned up a few times. CDR3 protein: CSVEPEGRETQYF. DNA for the CDR3: TGCAGCGTTGAACCGGAAGGGAGGGAGACCCAGTACTTC. This rearrangement joins TRBV29-1 to TRBJ2-5; TRBD2 is a possible D gene (6 bases). There are 13 residues in the CDR3. CDR1 is SQVTM, CDR2 ANQGSEA, per germline. Trimming pared 2 bases from V and 5 bases from J, leaving 12 bases between. The full variable domain, its missing parts supplied by reference TRBV29-1 and TRBJ2-5, is SAVISQKPSRDICQRGTSLTIQCQVDSQVTMMFWYRQQPGQSLTLIATANQGSEATYESGFVIDKFPISRPNLTFSTLTVSNMSPEDSSIYLCSVEPEGRETQYFGPGTRLLVL.

This chain joins TRBV6-1 and TRBJ1-3; 8 bases are a match to TRBD1. The CDR3 covers 14 residues. The V and J ends lost 6 bases and 0 bases, in that order; junction bases with no gene match: 1. Germline lookup yields CDR1 MNHNS and CDR2 SASEGT. CDR3 protein: CASRTGASGNTIYF. The DNA of the CDR3 is TGTGCCAGCAGGACAGGGGCCTCTGGAAACACCATATATTTT.

V gene TRBV6-1 combines with J gene TRBJ2-7; 9 bases fit TRBD2. The CDR3 runs to 16 residues. V lost 3 bases to trimming and J lost 2 bases; unmatched junction nucleotides: 8. The V gene's germline CDR1 is MNHNS and CDR2 SASEGT. The CDR3 DNA sequence: TGTGCCAGCAGTGAGTTCGGCGGGGGGGGAACCTACGAGCAGTACTTC. Encoded protein: CASSEFGGGGTYEQYF.

The chain combines TRBV7-9 with TRBJ1-2; the match to TRBD1 covers 8 bases. CDR3 length: 13 amino acids. Germline V gene data show CDR1 as SEHNR and CDR2 as FQNEAQ (reference sequence). With 6 bases clipped from V and 4 bases from J, the junction kept 4 bases outside the gene matches. The CDR3 DNA reads TGTGCCAGCAGTCCAGGGGGCAGCTATGGCTACACCTTC. Amino acids: CASSPGGSYGYTF.

The genes are TRBV29-1 and TRBJ1-1, with a tentative D call TRBD1 (6 bases). The CDR3 consists of 15 residues. Deletions cut 7 bases from V and 4 bases from J, with 22 bases between. Germline V gene data show CDR1 as SQVTM and CDR2 as ANQGSEA. The CDR3 loop reads CSALSGTGGGTEAFF. In DNA form, the CDR3 reads TGCAGCGCCCTATCGGGGACGGGAGGGGGCACTGAAGCTTTCTTT.

The gene calls are TRBV24-1 and TRBJ1-1, with 8 bases matching TRBD1. Trimming cost V 11 bases and J 4 bases; bases outside gene matches: 8. The CDR3 has 13 residues. In germline, CDR1 is KGHDR, CDR2 SFDVKD. CDR3 sequence reads: CAIQDRVGTEAFF. As DNA, the CDR3 is TGTGCCATTCAGGACAGGGTGGGCACTGAAGCTTTCTTT.

This clone came up once. This chain links TRBV7-9 with TRBJ1-2, with 9 bases that match TRBD1. The CDR3 is made up of 15 amino acids. Germline V gene sequence: CDR1 SEHNR, CDR2 FQNEAQ (reference sequence). V was clipped by 6 bases and J by 4 bases; unmatched bases: 9. The CDR3 coding sequence is TGTGCCAGCAGTTTAAACCCGGGACAGGGCTATGGCTACACCTTC. Protein sequence: CASSLNPGQGYGYTF.

V is TRBV10-3 and J is TRBJ2-7; 7 bases match TRBD1. The V gene end was trimmed by 3 bases and the J gene end by 2 bases; junction bases not matched to a gene: 4. The CDR3 runs 14 residues. The V gene's germline CDR1 is ENHRY and CDR2 SYGVKD. The CDR3 DNA reads TGTGCCATCAGTGATAGACAGGGACCCTACGAGCAGTACTTC. Translating it yields CAISDRQGPYEQYF.

This chain uses TRBV4-1 with TRBJ2-5; D is uncertain. Trimming removed 4 bases at V and 1 base at J, with 19 bases between. The CDR3 runs 17 residues. Germline V gene lookup returns CDR1 MGHRA and CDR2 YSYEKL. The CDR3, as DNA: TGCGCCAGCAGCCCCTTCCGTGCCGGGTATACCCAAGAGACCCAGTACTTC. This codes for CASSPFRAGYTQETQYF.

V gene TRBV10-3 combines with J gene TRBJ1-2; no firm D call. The CDR3 has 13 residues. The germline gives CDR1 ENHRY, CDR2 SYGVKD. V lost 10 bases and J 1 base, leaving 13 bases between the germline ends. This CDR3 reads CATQQQINYGYTF. DNA of the CDR3: TGTGCCACCCAACAACAGATTAACTATGGCTACACCTTC.

The chain has TRBV6-1 and TRBJ1-2, with a possible D match to TRBD1 (5 bases). V was shortened by 2 bases and J by 4 bases, with 11 bases between the two germline ends. The CDR3 totals 14 residues. Germline V gives CDR1 MNHNS, CDR2 SASEGT. This CDR3 is CASSENAGPYGYTF. DNA for the CDR3: TGTGCCAGCAGTGAAAATGCAGGGCCCTATGGCTACACCTTC.

The rearrangement uses TRBV5-1 and TRBJ2-7; 7 bases match TRBD1. The CDR3 spans 15 residues. After removal of 0 bases from V and 2 bases from J, the junction contained 5 bases not matched to a gene. The germline CDR1 and CDR2 sequences are SGHRS and YFSETQ. The CDR3 nucleotides are TGCGCCAGCAGCTTGGAGCGTGACAGGGCCTACGAGCAGTACTTC. Translated, it gives CASSLERDRAYEQYF. Variable domain in full (rest from reference TRBV5-1 and TRBJ2-7): KAGVTQTPRYLIKTRGQQVTLSCSPISGHRSVSWYQQTPGQGLQFLFEYFSETQRNKGNFPGRFSGRQFSNSRSEMNVSTLELGDSALYLCASSLERDRAYEQYFGPGTRLTVT.

This chain joins TRBV4-1 and TRBJ1-2, with D uncertain. V lost 2 bases and J 9 bases, leaving 13 bases between the germline ends. From germline, CDR1 is MGHRA and CDR2 YSYEKL. The CDR3 contains 13 residues. CDR3: CASSQYSGVSYTF. The CDR3 region has the DNA TGCGCCAGCAGCCAATATAGCGGGGTTAGCTACACCTTC.

The genes are TRBV6-5 and TRBJ1-2; D is perhaps TRBD1 (6 bases). CDR3 length: 11 amino acids. Trimming left V 6 bases short and J 8 bases short, with 10 bases between. CDR1 MNHEY and CDR2 SVGAGI come from the germline V gene. The DNA for the CDR3 is TGTGCCAGCAGCTCCACAGGGGGCTACACCTTC. Its translation is CASSSTGGYTF.

This clone was seen more than once but under ten times. V usage is TRBV11-2 and J usage is TRBJ1-2; 8 bases align to TRBD1. J was trimmed by 6 bases and V by 7 bases; bases with no gene match: 7. The CDR3 runs 13 residues. The germline CDR1 and CDR2 sequences are SGHAT and FQNNGV. In DNA form, the CDR3 reads TGTGCCAGCACCAAGGACAGGGCTAATGGCTACACCTTC. It encodes CASTKDRANGYTF. The whole variable domain, remainder taken from reference TRBV11-2 and TRBJ1-2, is EAGVAQSPRYKIIEKRQSVAFWCNPISGHATLYWYQQILGQGPKLLIQFQNNGVVDDSQLPKDRFSAERLKGVDSTLKIQPAKLEDSAVYLCASTKDRANGYTFGSGTRLTVV.

V is TRBV7-2 and J is TRBJ1-2; D uncertain. Germline CDR1 SGHTA, CDR2 FQGNSA. The V end lost 2 bases, the J end lost 8 bases, and 21 bases lay between the germline ends. The CDR3 has 16 residues. The CDR3: CASSLNMLGLGGGYTF. In nucleotides, the CDR3 is TGTGCCAGCAGCTTAAATATGCTGGGCCTTGGAGGCGGCTACACCTTC.

The chain joins TRBV5-1 to TRBJ2-3; TRBD1 matches 7 bases. V shed 2 bases and J 4 bases; nucleotides not matched to a gene: 4. The CDR3 loop spans 14 amino acids. Germline V gene lookup returns CDR1 SGHRS and CDR2 YFSETQ. The CDR3 DNA reads TGCGCCAGCAGCTTTACAGGGGTAGCAGATACGCAGTATTTT. This encodes CASSFTGVADTQYF.

This chain uses TRBV24-1 with TRBJ1-3; 7 positions match TRBD1. Trimming took 4 bases from V and 5 from J; bases not matched to a gene: 19. This CDR3 comprises 19 residues. Per germline, CDR1 KGHDR and CDR2 SFDVKD. CDR3 nucleotide sequence: TGTGCCACCAGTGACTTACTAATCCACAGGGGAGGCTGCAGAAACACCATATATTTT. Translating it yields CATSDLLIHRGGCRNTIYF.

The V call is TRBV24-1, the J call TRBJ1-1; 8 positions agree with TRBD1. V dropped 5 bases and J dropped 4; count of bases not matched to a gene: 2. The CDR3 has 13 residues. Germline V gene data show CDR1 as KGHDR and CDR2 as SFDVKD. Here the CDR3 DNA reads TGTGCCACCAGTGGGACAGGGATCACTGAAGCTTTCTTT. Translated, it gives CATSGTGITEAFF.

This clone was detected once. The V call is TRBV5-4, the J call TRBJ2-2; D possibly corresponds to TRBD2 (7 bases). CDR1 and CDR2 (germline): SGHNT, YYREEE (reference sequence). The V and J ends lost 0 bases and 4 bases respectively, with 10 bases between them. The CDR3 spans 15 residues. The CDR3: CASSLAGGRTGELFF. The CDR3 bases are TGTGCCAGCAGCTTGGCCGGGGGGCGCACCGGGGAGCTGTTTTTT.

The chain combines TRBV21-1 with TRBJ1-1; the table calls TRBD1, which could not be checked here. TRBV21-1 constitutes a pseudogene. CDR3 length: 16 residues. The CDR3 is CASTHPDRAGTTEAFF. DNA for the CDR3: TGTGCCAGCACCCACCCGGACAGGGCCGGCACCACTGAAGCTTTCTTT.

V is TRBV6-2 or TRBV6-3 and J is TRBJ2-5, with TRBD2 matching over 11 bases. After removal of 0 bases from V and 5 bases from J, the junction contained 5 bases not matched to a gene. Germline V gives CDR1 MNHEY, CDR2 SVGEGT. This CDR3 has 16 residues. CDR3 region: CASSYSLAGGWETQYF. The CDR3 nucleotides are TGTGCCAGCAGTTACTCGCTAGCGGGGGGATGGGAGACCCAGTACTTC.